The rows below give T cell receptor beta chains drawn from one sample of a study of control samples from healthy donors and cancer patients. Profiling relied on immunoSEQ multiplex PCR, and the TCRdb table lists in-frame clones only, not all of them. The sample holds approximately 220,000 clones, around 94% seen once. Sample: blood. The receptors originated from a man aged 50-59 years in good health. Both conserved end residues are part of each CDR3. A D gene is named only where the DNA matches it firmly. Expanded clones get a size class; other rows say once, few or many, or leave the size out.

-	TRBV5-4	-	TRBJ2-6	TGTGCCAGCAGCCCCTCCAGTTCTGGGGCCAACGTCCTGACTTTC	CASSPSSSGANVLTF
-	TRBV6-2/TRBV6-3	-	TRBJ1-1	TGTGCCAGCAGTTATACAGGGAAATTGAACACTGAAGCTTTCTTT	CASSYTGKLNTEAFF
-	TRBV18	-	TRBJ1-1	TGTGCCAGCTCCTTTCTCACAGGGCTTAACACTGAAGCTTTCTTT	CASSFLTGLNTEAFF
-	TRBV27	-	TRBJ2-2	TGTGCCAGCACTAGGGGCACCGGGGAGCTGTTTTTT	CASTRGTGELFF
-	TRBV6-5	-	TRBJ1-3	TGTGCCAGCAGTTACGCCCTTTTCTCTGGAAACACCATATATTTT	CASSYALFSGNTIYF
-	TRBV2	-	TRBJ1-5	TGTGCCAGCACCTTGACAGCTAGCAATCAGCCCCAGCATTTT	CASTLTASNQPQHF
TRBD2	TRBV9	-	TRBJ2-1	TGTGCCAGCAGCTTACGACAGGGGACCGGGACTAGCGGGGGGGCACATGAGCAGTTCTTC	CASSLRQGTGTSGGAHEQFF
-	TRBV2	-	TRBJ1-5	TGTGCCAGCAGACCCGGACGGACCACGAATCAGCCCCAGCATTTT	CASRPGRTTNQPQHF
-	TRBV30	-	TRBJ1-4	TGTGCCTGGAGTACGGGGGGCACTACAACTAATGAAAAACTGTTTTTT	CAWSTGGTTTNEKLFF
-	TRBV7-8	once	TRBJ2-1	TGTGCCAGCAGCCCCGGGATTTACAATGAGCAGTTCTTC	CASSPGIYNEQFF
TRBD2	TRBV5-1	-	TRBJ2-1	TGCGCCAGCAGCCCAACTACTAGCGGGGGGTATTATGAGCAGTTCTTC	CASSPTTSGGYYEQFF
-	TRBV5-1	once	TRBJ2-4	TGCGCCAGCAGCCCGGCGGGCCTGAACATTCAGTACTTC	CASSPAGLNIQYF